Below, 23 T cell receptor beta chains from the same sample are listed, as sequenced in a study of T cell responses to AZD1222 COVID-19 vaccine. Profiled with immunoSEQ multiplex PCR; TCRdb holds only in-frame clones, not every one. The profile shows 85,000 to 120,000 clones, roughly 90% of them singletons. Material: peripheral blood, obtained on day 0 of AZD1222 vaccination. The receptors were sampled from an adult in good health.

The chain is built from TRBV5-5 and TRBJ2-7, with D uncertain. Deletions cut 3 bases from V and 4 bases from J, with 5 bases between. The CDR3 totals 11 residues. Germline lookup yields CDR1 SGHKS and CDR2 YYEKEE (reference sequence). CDR3 sequence (DNA): TGTGCCAGCAGCTCCAGTTACGAGCAGTACTTC. This translates into CASSSSYEQYF.

V gene TRBV27 combines with J gene TRBJ1-6; D might be TRBD1 (6 bases). V was shortened by 5 bases and J by 7 bases, with 15 bases between the two germline ends. Germline CDR1 is MNHEY and CDR2 is SMNVEV (reference sequence). The CDR3 contains 15 residues. CDR3 nucleotides: TGTGCCAGCAGTCCACAACAGGGAAACAATTCACCCCTCCACTTT. Translating it yields CASSPQQGNNSPLHF.

V gene TRBV18 combines with J gene TRBJ1-5; 12 bases match TRBD1. V shed 3 bases and J 6 bases; nucleotides not matched to a gene: 3. Germline V gene data show CDR1 as KGHSH and CDR2 as LQKENI. The CDR3 is 15 residues long. CDR3 nucleotides: TGTGCCAGCTCACCTGGGACAGGGGGCCGTCAGCCCCAGCATTTT. It is translated as CASSPGTGGRQPQHF.

The chain carries TRBV5-1 and TRBJ1-5; TRBD1 aligns across 10 bases. CDR1 is SGHRS, CDR2 YFSETQ, per germline. This CDR3 is built from 16 residues. V was pared by 4 bases and J by 0 bases, with 4 bases of the junction left unmatched. CDR3 sequence (DNA): TGCGCCAGCAGCGCCGGGACAGGGGTTAGCAATCAGCCCCAGCATTTT. The encoded protein is CASSAGTGVSNQPQHF.

The chain combines TRBV19 with TRBJ2-5, with D maybe TRBD1 (5 bases). CDR1 LNHDA and CDR2 SQIVND come from the germline V gene (reference sequence). The V gene lost 3 bases and the J gene lost 4 bases, with 9 bases spanning the gap. The CDR3 runs to 13 residues. This CDR3 is CASSIGQSETQYF. The CDR3 DNA reads TGTGCCAGTAGTATCGGACAATCAGAGACCCAGTACTTC.

V usage is TRBV2 and J usage is TRBJ2-7; D not resolved. The germline gives CDR1 SNHLY, CDR2 FYNNEI. Deletions cut 6 bases from V and 0 bases from J, with 6 bases between. This CDR3 has 12 amino acids. The CDR3 DNA sequence: TGTGCCAGCAGCACCAGCTCCTACGAGCAGTACTTC. Protein product: CASSTSSYEQYF.

The rearrangement links TRBV24-1 to TRBJ2-3, with 9 bases fitting TRBD2. Germline V gene lookup returns CDR1 KGHDR and CDR2 SFDVKD. The CDR3 is 16 amino acids. With 2 bases clipped from V and 5 bases from J, the junction kept 7 bases outside the gene matches. The CDR3 sequence is CATSDSRGLALDTQYF. In DNA form, the CDR3 reads TGTGCCACCAGTGATTCCCGGGGACTAGCATTAGATACGCAGTATTTT.

The chain has TRBV11-2 and TRBJ2-7; D may match TRBD1 or TRBD2 (6 bases each). This CDR3 has 14 residues. The germline gives CDR1 SGHAT, CDR2 FQNNGV. Trimming pared 1 base from V and 7 bases from J, leaving 14 bases between. In nucleotides, the CDR3 is TGTGCCAGCAGCTTAGGCGGGGACATGGGGGAGCAGTACTTC. Its translation: CASSLGGDMGEQYF.

The chain recombines TRBV6-6 with TRBJ2-1; D is ambiguous. The CDR3 length is 11 residues. Per germline, CDR1 MNHNY and CDR2 SVGAGI (reference sequence). V was shortened by 8 bases and J by 2 bases, with 4 bases between the two germline ends. CDR3: CASFAYNEQFF. CDR3 DNA sequence: TGTGCCAGCTTTGCCTACAATGAGCAGTTCTTC.

V is TRBV27 and J is TRBJ2-6, with TRBD2 matching 8 bases. The CDR3 has 17 amino acids. V lost 5 bases and J lost 0; bases outside the gene matches: 6. Germline CDR1 is MNHEY and CDR2 is SMNVEV (reference sequence). The CDR3: CASSLRGGGSGANVLTF. In DNA form, the CDR3 reads TGTGCCAGCAGTCTCCGGGGGGGAGGCTCTGGGGCCAACGTCCTGACTTTC.

This clone was found a few times. The chain employs TRBV9 and TRBJ2-3; D ambiguous. The CDR3 has 13 residues. Trimming shortened V by 0 bases and J by 6 bases, and 8 bases separated the two germline ends. The germline gives CDR1 SGDLS, CDR2 YYNGEE. This CDR3 is CASSVGVFDTQYF. CDR3 in DNA: TGTGCCAGCAGCGTAGGTGTTTTCGATACGCAGTATTTT.

This chain connects TRBV28 to TRBJ2-6; D possibly matches TRBD1 or TRBD2 (5 bases each). This CDR3 is built from 17 residues. Germline loops: CDR1 MDHEN, CDR2 SYDVKM. V was pared by 6 bases and J by 3 bases, with 18 bases between. The CDR3 region is CASRRGTTSGGANVLTF. As DNA, the CDR3 is TGTGCCAGCAGACGAGGGACCACCTCTGGTGGGGCCAACGTCCTGACTTTC.

This clone showed up just once. V usage is TRBV28 and J usage is TRBJ2-5, with D possibly matching TRBD2 (6 bases). Deletions cut 4 bases from V and 4 bases from J, with 7 bases between. The CDR3 runs to 12 residues. Germline loops: CDR1 MDHEN, CDR2 SYDVKM. The CDR3 nucleotides read TGTGCCAGCAGTTGGGGGGTAGAGACCCAGTACTTC. It is translated as CASSWGVETQYF.

The V call is TRBV7-9, the J call TRBJ1-2; D is undetermined. Trimming removed 1 base at V and 2 bases at J, with 8 bases between. Looked up from germline, CDR1 is SEHNR and CDR2 is FQNEAQ (reference sequence). This CDR3 region has 14 residues. The CDR3 loop is CASSLDSVNYGYTF. CDR3 coding DNA: TGTGCCAGCAGCTTAGACTCGGTAAACTATGGCTACACCTTC. Full variable domain (missing parts from reference TRBV7-9 and TRBJ1-2): DTGVSQNPRHKITKRGQNVTFRCDPISEHNRLYWYRQTLGQGPEFLTYFQNEAQLEKSRLLSDRFSAERPKGSFSTLEIQRTEQGDSAMYLCASSLDSVNYGYTFGSGTRLTVV.

This clone was seen a single time. V gene TRBV21-1 combines with J gene TRBJ2-3; TRBD1, the D gene given by the table, was not confirmed from the DNA. TRBV21-1 has pseudogene status. CDR3 length: 16 amino acids. CDR3 loop: CASSKENRGSTDTQYF. The CDR3 DNA follows: TGTGCCAGCAGCAAAGAGAACAGGGGAAGCACAGATACGCAGTATTTT.

The J gene is TRBJ2-1, the V gene TRBV7-9; TRBD2 agrees at 7 bases. Per the germline V gene, CDR1 is SEHNR and CDR2 is FQNEAQ (reference sequence). V shed 8 bases and J 8 bases; nucleotides not matched to a gene: 18. The length of the CDR3 is 16 residues. The CDR3 region is CASVTSSSVGGDEQFF. CDR3 DNA sequence: TGTGCCAGCGTAACCTCGTCCAGCGTGGGGGGGGATGAGCAGTTCTTC.

This clone is a singleton in its sample. The chain uses TRBV5-5 and TRBJ2-7; TRBD1 matches at 8 bases. Looked up from germline, CDR1 is SGHKS and CDR2 is YYEKEE (reference sequence). Trimming took 0 bases from V and 1 from J; bases not matched to a gene: 6. The length of the CDR3 is 16 residues. CDR3 sequence reads: CASSLEGGQVSYEQYF. CDR3 bases: TGTGCCAGCAGCTTGGAGGGGGGACAGGTTTCCTACGAGCAGTACTTC.

J is TRBJ1-2 and V is TRBV5-1, with TRBD1 matching over 8 bases. CDR3 length equals 14 residues. In germline, CDR1 is SGHRS, CDR2 YFSETQ. Trimming took 4 bases from V and 3 from J; bases not matched to a gene: 5. CDR3 bases: TGCGCCAGCAGCGCACAGGGGGGAGACTATGGCTACACCTTC. Translating gives CASSAQGGDYGYTF.

This rearrangement joins TRBV18 to TRBJ1-5; 9 bases map to TRBD1. Germline trimming cut 2 bases from V and 3 bases from J; bases unmatched to any gene: 5. This CDR3 spans 16 amino acids. The germline V gene encodes CDR1 KGHSH and CDR2 LQKENI. The CDR3 coding sequence is TGTGCCAGCTCACCAGGACAGGGGAAATACAATCAGCCCCAGCATTTT. It codes for CASSPGQGKYNQPQHF.

This clone was seen a single time. The V and J genes are TRBV19 and TRBJ2-1; TRBD1 matches 12 bases. The trim removed 4 bases at V and 8 bases at J, leaving 6 bases unmatched. Per germline, CDR1 LNHDA and CDR2 SQIVND (reference sequence). The CDR3 is 15 amino acids. The CDR3 spells CASSTGTGGFDEQFF. In nucleotides, the CDR3 is TGTGCCAGTAGTACCGGGACAGGGGGCTTTGATGAGCAGTTCTTC. Full variable domain (missing parts from reference TRBV19 and TRBJ2-1): DGGITQSPKYLFRKEGQNVTLSCEQNLNHDAMYWYRQDPGQGLRLIYYSQIVNDFQKGDIAEGYSVSREKKESFPLTVTSAQKNPTAFYLCASSTGTGGFDEQFFGPGTRLTVL.

The chain combines TRBV3-1 (or the pseudogene TRBV3-2) with TRBJ1-3, with a tentative D call TRBD1 (5 bases). This CDR3 is built from 14 residues. V was cut by 4 bases and J by 2 bases, with 9 bases left in between. Germline CDR1 LGHDT, CDR2 YNNKEL (reference sequence). The CDR3 loop reads CASSPGPTGNTIYF. CDR3 DNA: TGTGCCAGCAGCCCAGGGCCTACTGGAAACACCATATATTTT.

The CDR3: CASSLPSGNYNEQFF. The CDR3 nucleotides are TGTGCCAGCAGTCTTCCTAGCGGAAACTACAATGAGCAGTTCTTC. The chain carries TRBV28 and TRBJ2-1, with 7 bases identical to TRBD2. Germline CDR1 MDHEN, CDR2 SYDVKM. J gave up 3 bases and V 5 bases, and 7 bases lay outside the gene matches. The CDR3 sequence is 15 residues long.

J is TRBJ1-2 and V is TRBV18; 11 positions match TRBD1. This CDR3 is built from 14 residues. V lost 6 bases, J lost 8 bases, and 8 bases stayed unmatched. Germline V gene lookup returns CDR1 KGHSH and CDR2 LQKENI. The CDR3 DNA reads TGTGCCAGCTCGCAAGGGACAGGGGGACGGGGCTACACCTTC. Its translation is CASSQGTGGRGYTF.